This T cell receptor (beta chain) was identified during a study of T cells in Graves' hyperthyroidism and ophthalmopathy. Using RNA transcripts as the source, TCR beta CDR3 regions were amplified. The primer set for the first-round RT-PCR of the TCR CDR3 was HTBI. TCRdb reanalysed the multiplex PCR reads using MiXCR and keeps one entry per CDR3 protein. The sample yields 600,000 to 750,000 distinct CDR3 sequences, 17% seen once. Germline-derived CDR1 and CDR2 are LNHNV and YYDKDF (reference sequence). The CDR3 runs 21 residues. Trimming at V came to 1 base and at J to 12 bases, leaving 22 bases not matched to a gene. Of note for this clonotype: Its specificity is not known.

Researchers barred patients who had uncontrolled infection, other autoimmune disease, pregnancy or lactation. Clinical symptoms, serum thyroxine and TRAb, thyroid ultrasound and orbital computed tomography together formed the diagnostic basis. Study-level findings and limits: Most expanded thyroid clonotypes above 0.001 also appeared in blood. Ophthalmopathy, as predicted by the model, came a median 6.5 months after the prediction.

This sequence originates from a man aged 50 to 60 with Graves' hyperthyroidism. The specimen was blood. The chain employs TRBV15 and TRBJ2-1, with 15 bases identical to TRBD2. In DNA form, the CDR3 reads TGTGCCACCAGCAGAGTTAGGATAGGAAGCGGGACTAGCGGGGGGCTCGGATGGCAGTTCTTC. Translated: CATSRVRIGSGTSGGLGWQFF.